The clone carrying this T cell receptor (beta chain) was counted ten times or more. Its antigen remains unknown. The data belong to a study of neurological immune-mediated disorders. Trimming took off 2 bases at V and 7 bases at J, with 11 bases between the two ends. CDR1 SGHTA and CDR2 FQGNSA come from the germline V gene. The CDR3 is 14 residues long. TCRdb fed the 5' RACE reads into MiXCR, producing one record per CDR3 protein. The sample holds 80,000 to 85,000 distinct CDR3 sequences, 2.6% seen once. Findings and limits, study-wide: The study found no CDR3 amino acid sequences shared by expanded clones across subjects, suggesting private repertoires in all groups.

Input material: PBMCs. The V call is TRBV7-2, the J call TRBJ1-4; D is uncertain. The source of this sequence is a woman under 40 with multiple sclerosis. The CDR3 DNA follows: TGTGCCAGCAGCTTAATTGTCGGACGTGAAAAACTGTTTTTT. Translation: CASSLIVGREKLFF.